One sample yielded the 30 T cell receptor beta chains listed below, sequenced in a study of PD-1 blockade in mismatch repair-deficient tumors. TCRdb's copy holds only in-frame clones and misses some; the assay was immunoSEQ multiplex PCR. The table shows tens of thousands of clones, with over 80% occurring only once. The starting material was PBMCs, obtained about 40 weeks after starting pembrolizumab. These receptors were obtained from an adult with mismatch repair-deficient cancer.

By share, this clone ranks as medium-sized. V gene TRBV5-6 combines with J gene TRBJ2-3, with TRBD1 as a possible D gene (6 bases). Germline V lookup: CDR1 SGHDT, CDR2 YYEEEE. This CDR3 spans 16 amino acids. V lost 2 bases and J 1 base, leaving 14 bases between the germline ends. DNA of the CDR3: TGTGCCAGCAGCTTTCCAGGGGCGGAGGGCACAGATACGCAGTATTTT. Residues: CASSFPGAEGTDTQYF.

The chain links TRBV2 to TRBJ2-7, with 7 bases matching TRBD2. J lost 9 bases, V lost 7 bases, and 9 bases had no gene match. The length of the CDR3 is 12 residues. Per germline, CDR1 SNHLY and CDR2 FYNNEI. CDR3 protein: CASIGLGGRQYF. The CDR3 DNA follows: TGTGCCAGCATCGGACTAGGAGGGCGGCAGTACTTC.

DNA of the CDR3: TGTGCCAGCTCACCACTCTCGACAGGGGCGGACACCGGGGAGCTGTTTTTT. The encoded protein is CASSPLSTGADTGELFF. This chain joins TRBV18 and TRBJ2-2; TRBD1 agrees at 8 bases. J lost 3 bases, V lost 1 base, and 7 bases had no gene match. Germline CDR1 and CDR2: KGHSH and LQKENI. The CDR3 spans 17 residues.

Here the CDR3 reads CASSLGLAGSYEQYF. The CDR3, as DNA: TGTGCCAGCAGCCTAGGACTAGCGGGCTCCTACGAGCAGTACTTC. The chain is built from TRBV5-4 and TRBJ2-7; 11 bases fit TRBD2. Germline CDR1 and CDR2: SGHNT and YYREEE (reference sequence). The CDR3 has 15 amino acids. The V segment lost 4 bases and the J segment 0 bases; nucleotides outside the gene matches: 3.

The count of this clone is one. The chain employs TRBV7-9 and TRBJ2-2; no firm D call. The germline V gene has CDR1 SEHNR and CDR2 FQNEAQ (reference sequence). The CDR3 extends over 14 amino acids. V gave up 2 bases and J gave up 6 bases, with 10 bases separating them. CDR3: CASSLYSTAGELFF. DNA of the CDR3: TGTGCCAGCAGCTTATATTCTACGGCCGGGGAGCTGTTTTTT.

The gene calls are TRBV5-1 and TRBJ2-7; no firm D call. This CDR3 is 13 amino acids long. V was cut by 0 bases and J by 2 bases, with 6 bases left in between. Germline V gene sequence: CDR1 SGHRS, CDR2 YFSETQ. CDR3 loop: CASSLAPAYEQYF. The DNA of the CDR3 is TGCGCCAGCAGCTTGGCCCCGGCCTACGAGCAGTACTTC.

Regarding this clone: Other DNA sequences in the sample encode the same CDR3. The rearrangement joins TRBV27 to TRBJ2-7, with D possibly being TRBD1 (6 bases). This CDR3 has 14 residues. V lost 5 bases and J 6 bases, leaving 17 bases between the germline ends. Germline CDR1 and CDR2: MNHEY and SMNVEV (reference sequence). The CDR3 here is CASSLTGFRGEQYF. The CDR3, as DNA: TGTGCCAGCAGTCTAACAGGGTTCCGAGGCGAGCAGTACTTC.

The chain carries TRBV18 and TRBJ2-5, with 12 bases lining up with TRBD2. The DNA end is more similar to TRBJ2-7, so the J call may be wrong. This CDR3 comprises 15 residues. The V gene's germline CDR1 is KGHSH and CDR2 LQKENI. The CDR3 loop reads CASSSLAGGPYEQYF. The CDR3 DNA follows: TGTGCCAGCTCATCTCTAGCGGGAGGGCCCTACGAGCAGTACTTC.

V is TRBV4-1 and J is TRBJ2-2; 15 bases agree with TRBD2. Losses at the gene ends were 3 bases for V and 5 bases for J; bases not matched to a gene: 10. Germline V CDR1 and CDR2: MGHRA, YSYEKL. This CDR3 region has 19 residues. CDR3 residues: CASSHPWTSGRARTGELFF. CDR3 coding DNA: TGCGCCAGCAGCCATCCGTGGACTAGCGGGAGGGCCAGAACCGGGGAGCTGTTTTTT.

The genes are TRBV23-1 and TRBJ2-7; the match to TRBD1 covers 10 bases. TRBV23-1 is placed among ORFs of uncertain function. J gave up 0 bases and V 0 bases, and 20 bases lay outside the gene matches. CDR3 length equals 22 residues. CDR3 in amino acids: CASSQSGRPGTGDHNISYEQYF. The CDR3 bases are TGCGCCAGCAGTCAATCGGGAAGACCCGGGACAGGGGATCATAACATCTCCTACGAGCAGTACTTC.

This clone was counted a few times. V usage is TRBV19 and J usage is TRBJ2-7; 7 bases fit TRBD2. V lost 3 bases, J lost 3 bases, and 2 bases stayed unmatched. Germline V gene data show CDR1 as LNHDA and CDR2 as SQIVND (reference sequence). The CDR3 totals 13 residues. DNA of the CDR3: TGTGCCAGTAGTATGCGGGAGAGCTACGAGCAGTACTTC. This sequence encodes CASSMRESYEQYF.

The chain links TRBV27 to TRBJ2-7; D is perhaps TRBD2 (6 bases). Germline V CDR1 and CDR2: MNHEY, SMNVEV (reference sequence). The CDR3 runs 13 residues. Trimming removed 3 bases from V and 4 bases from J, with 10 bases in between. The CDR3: CASSFTEGYEQYF. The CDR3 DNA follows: TGTGCCAGCAGTTTTACGGAGGGTTACGAGCAGTACTTC.

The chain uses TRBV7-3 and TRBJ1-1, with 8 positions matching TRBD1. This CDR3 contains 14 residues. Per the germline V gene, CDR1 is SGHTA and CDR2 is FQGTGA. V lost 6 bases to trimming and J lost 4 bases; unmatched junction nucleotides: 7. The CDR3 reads CASSDRGLATEAFF. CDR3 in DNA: TGTGCCAGCAGTGACAGGGGTTTGGCCACTGAAGCTTTCTTT. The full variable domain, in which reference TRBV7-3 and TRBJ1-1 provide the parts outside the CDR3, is GAGVSQTPSNKVTEKGKYVELRCDPISGHTALYWYRQSLGQGPEFLIYFQGTGAADDSGLPNDRFFAVRPEGSVSTLKIQRTERGDSAVYLCASSDRGLATEAFFGQGTRLTVV.

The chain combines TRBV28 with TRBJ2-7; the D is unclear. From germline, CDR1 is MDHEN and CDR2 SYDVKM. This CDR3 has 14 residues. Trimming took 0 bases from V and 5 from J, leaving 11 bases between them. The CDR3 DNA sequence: TGTGCCAGCAGTTTATGGGGCAGTCCCCACGAGCAGTACTTC. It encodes CASSLWGSPHEQYF.

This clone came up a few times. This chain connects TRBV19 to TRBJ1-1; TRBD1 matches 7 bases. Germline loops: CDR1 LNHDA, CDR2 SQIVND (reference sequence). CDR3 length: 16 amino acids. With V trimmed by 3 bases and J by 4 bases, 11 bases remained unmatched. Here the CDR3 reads CASSIPGTAWSTEAFF. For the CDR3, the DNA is TGTGCCAGTAGTATCCCCGGGACAGCCTGGAGCACTGAAGCTTTCTTT.

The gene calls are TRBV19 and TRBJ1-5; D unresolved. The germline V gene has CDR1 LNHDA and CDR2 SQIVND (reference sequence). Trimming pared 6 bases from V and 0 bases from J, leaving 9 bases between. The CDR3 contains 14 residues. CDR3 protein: CASRGVNSNQPQHF. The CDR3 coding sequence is TGTGCCAGTAGGGGCGTCAATAGCAATCAGCCCCAGCATTTT.

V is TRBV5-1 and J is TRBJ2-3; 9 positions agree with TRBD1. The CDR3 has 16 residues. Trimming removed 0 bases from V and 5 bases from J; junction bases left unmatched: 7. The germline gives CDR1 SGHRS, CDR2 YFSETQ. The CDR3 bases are TGCGCCAGCAGCTTGGACCGGGACAGGGTTGGAGATACGCAGTATTTT. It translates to CASSLDRDRVGDTQYF.

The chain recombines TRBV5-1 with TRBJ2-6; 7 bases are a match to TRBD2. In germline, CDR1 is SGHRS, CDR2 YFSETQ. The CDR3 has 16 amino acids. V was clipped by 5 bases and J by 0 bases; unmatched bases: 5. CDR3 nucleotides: TGCGCCAGCAGTATGGGGGGGTCCTCTGGGGCCAACGTCCTGACTTTC. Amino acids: CASSMGGSSGANVLTF.

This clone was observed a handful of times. This chain's CDR3 is CASRLLAGSYEQYF. The CDR3 DNA follows: TGTGCCAGCAGACTACTAGCGGGGTCCTACGAGCAGTACTTC. The chain is built from TRBV11-2 and TRBJ2-7, with 10 bases fitting TRBD2. The junction had 3 bases not matched to a gene; V was cut back by 6 bases and J by 1 base. In germline, CDR1 is SGHAT, CDR2 FQNNGV. CDR3 length: 14 amino acids.

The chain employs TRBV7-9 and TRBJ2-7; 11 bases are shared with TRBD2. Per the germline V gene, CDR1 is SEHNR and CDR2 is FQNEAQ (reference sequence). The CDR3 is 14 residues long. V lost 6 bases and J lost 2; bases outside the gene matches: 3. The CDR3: CASSFSGRAYEQYF. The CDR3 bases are TGTGCCAGCAGTTTTAGCGGGAGGGCCTACGAGCAGTACTTC.

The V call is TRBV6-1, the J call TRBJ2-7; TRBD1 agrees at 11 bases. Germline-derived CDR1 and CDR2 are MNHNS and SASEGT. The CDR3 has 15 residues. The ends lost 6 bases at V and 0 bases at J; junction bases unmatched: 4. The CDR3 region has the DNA TGTGCCAGCAGAAGGGGACAGGGGGTCTCCTACGAGCAGTACTTC. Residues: CASRRGQGVSYEQYF.

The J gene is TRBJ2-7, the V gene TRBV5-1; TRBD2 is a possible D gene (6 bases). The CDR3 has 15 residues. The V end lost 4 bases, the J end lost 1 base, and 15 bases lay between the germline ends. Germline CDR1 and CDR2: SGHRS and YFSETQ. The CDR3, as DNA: TGCGCCAGCAGCGGATCTAGCGACCCTTCCTACGAGCAGTACTTC. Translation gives CASSGSSDPSYEQYF.

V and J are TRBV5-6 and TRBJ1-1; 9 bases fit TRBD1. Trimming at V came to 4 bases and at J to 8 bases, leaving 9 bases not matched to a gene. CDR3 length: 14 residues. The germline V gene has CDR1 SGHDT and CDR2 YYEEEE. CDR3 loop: CASSGNRGLREAFF. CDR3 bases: TGTGCCAGCAGCGGAAACAGGGGGCTTAGAGAAGCTTTCTTT.

CDR3 DNA sequence: TGTGCCAGCAGCCAAGATCGACTAGCGGTAAACACCGGGGAGCTGTTTTTT. Encoded protein: CASSQDRLAVNTGELFF. The rearrangement joins TRBV14 to TRBJ2-2; 9 bases fit TRBD2. Germline loops: CDR1 SGHDN, CDR2 FVKESK. This CDR3 has 17 residues. V lost 0 bases to trimming and J lost 2 bases; unmatched junction nucleotides: 4. The full variable domain, its missing parts supplied by reference TRBV14 and TRBJ2-2, is EAGVTQFPSHSVIEKGQTVTLRCDPISGHDNLYWYRRVMGKEIKFLLHFVKESKQDESGMPNNRFLAERTGGTYSTLKVQPAELEDSGVYFCASSQDRLAVNTGELFFGEGSRLTVL.

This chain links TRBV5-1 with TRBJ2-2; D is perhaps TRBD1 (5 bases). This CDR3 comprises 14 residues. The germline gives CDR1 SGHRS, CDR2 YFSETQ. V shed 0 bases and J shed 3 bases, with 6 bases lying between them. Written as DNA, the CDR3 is TGCGCCAGCAGCTTGGCAGGGCACACCGGGGAGCTGTTTTTT. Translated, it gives CASSLAGHTGELFF.

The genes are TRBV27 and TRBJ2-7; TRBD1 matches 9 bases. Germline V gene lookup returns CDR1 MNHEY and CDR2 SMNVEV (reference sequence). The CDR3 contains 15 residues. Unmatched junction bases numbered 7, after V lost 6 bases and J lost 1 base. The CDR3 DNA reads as TGTGCCAGCAGAGCTGCCGGGACAGGGTCCTACGAGCAGTACTTC. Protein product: CASRAAGTGSYEQYF.

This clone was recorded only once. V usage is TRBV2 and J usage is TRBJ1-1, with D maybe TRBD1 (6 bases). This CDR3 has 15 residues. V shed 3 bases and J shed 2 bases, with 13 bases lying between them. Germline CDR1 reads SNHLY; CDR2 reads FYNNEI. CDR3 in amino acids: CASSDQGQGNTEAFF. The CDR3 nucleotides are TGTGCCAGCAGTGATCAGGGGCAGGGAAACACTGAAGCTTTCTTT.

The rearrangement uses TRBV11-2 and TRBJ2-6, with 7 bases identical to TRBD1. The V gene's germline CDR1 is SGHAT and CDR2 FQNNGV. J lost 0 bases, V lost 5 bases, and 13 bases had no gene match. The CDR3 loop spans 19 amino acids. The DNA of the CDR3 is TGTGCCAGCAGCCCCCGGACAGGCGGTACGTACTCTGGGGCCAACGTCCTGACTTTC. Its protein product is CASSPRTGGTYSGANVLTF. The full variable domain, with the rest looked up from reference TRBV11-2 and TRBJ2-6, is EAGVAQSPRYKIIEKRQSVAFWCNPISGHATLYWYQQILGQGPKLLIQFQNNGVVDDSQLPKDRFSAERLKGVDSTLKIQPAKLEDSAVYLCASSPRTGGTYSGANVLTFGAGSRLTVL.

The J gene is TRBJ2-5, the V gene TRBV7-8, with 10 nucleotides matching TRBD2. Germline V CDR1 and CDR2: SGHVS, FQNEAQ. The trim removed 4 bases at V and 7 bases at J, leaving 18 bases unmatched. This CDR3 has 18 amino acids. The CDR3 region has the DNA TGTGCCAGCAGCTCCCCGGAGGGGCTAGCGGGAGTCCTGGGGACCCAGTACTTC. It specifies CASSSPEGLAGVLGTQYF.

This CDR3 reads CASSYFGDWSYQETQYF. The CDR3 DNA reads TGCGCCAGCAGCTATTTTGGGGACTGGTCGTACCAAGAGACCCAGTACTTC. This sequence joins TRBV5-1 and TRBJ2-5; possibly TRBD2 for D (6 bases). V shed 3 bases and J shed 0 bases, with 18 bases lying between them. Germline V gene data show CDR1 as SGHRS and CDR2 as YFSETQ. The CDR3 has 17 amino acids.